The 23 T cell receptor beta chains in this list originate from one sample, sequenced in a study of a mutant IDH1 vaccine in newly diagnosed glioma. Repertoires were generated with immunoSEQ multiplex PCR, while TCRdb's copy carries only in-frame clones and drops some. The data show 20,000 to 25,000 clones, with approximately 78% seen just once and about 12% held by the top ten. The time point denotes: week 23, last vaccination. Each dose of the vaccine consisted of 300 ug of mutant IDH1 20-mer peptide, with topical imiquimod. For these receptors, no antigen is known. The sequenced sample was PBMCs, obtained from a glioma patient whose treatment included an IDH1 peptide vaccine. The receptor set was obtained from a man between 25 and 39 years old with glioma.

The rearrangement links TRBV6-1 to TRBJ1-1; D not resolved. The CDR3 is 13 amino acids. V lost 8 bases and J 4 bases, leaving 14 bases between the germline ends. CDR1 and CDR2 from the germline V gene are MNHNS and SASEGT. As DNA, the CDR3 is TGTGCCAGCTTCATACTGTCGCGCACTGAAGCTTTCTTT. It specifies CASFILSRTEAFF.

This rearrangement joins TRBV6-4 to TRBJ1-1; 7 nucleotides line up with TRBD1. The V gene end was trimmed by 9 bases and the J gene end by 0 bases; junction bases not matched to a gene: 4. This CDR3 region has 13 residues. CDR1 is MRHNA, CDR2 SNTAGT, per germline. The CDR3 here is CASRDSLNTEAFF. The CDR3, as DNA: TGTGCCAGTCGGGACAGCTTGAACACTGAAGCTTTCTTT.

The chain uses TRBV5-1 and TRBJ2-3; TRBD2 matches at 14 bases. J lost 4 bases, V lost 4 bases, and 11 bases had no gene match. CDR1 SGHRS and CDR2 YFSETQ come from the germline V gene. This CDR3 has 18 residues. The CDR3 DNA follows: TGCGCCAGCAGCGGCGCACCGGGACTAGCGGGAGTGTCAGATACGCAGTATTTT. Translation gives CASSGAPGLAGVSDTQYF. Filled out from reference TRBV5-1 and TRBJ2-3, the complete variable domain reads KAGVTQTPRYLIKTRGQQVTLSCSPISGHRSVSWYQQTPGQGLQFLFEYFSETQRNKGNFPGRFSGRQFSNSRSEMNVSTLELGDSALYLCASSGAPGLAGVSDTQYFGPGTRLTVL.

This clone was seen once. V and J are TRBV14 and TRBJ2-2; 11 nucleotides line up with TRBD2. This CDR3 comprises 17 residues. Germline-derived CDR1 and CDR2 are SGHDN and FVKESK. Losses at the gene ends were 1 base for V and 4 bases for J; bases not matched to a gene: 5. CDR3 region: CASSQVTSGAVTGELFF. The CDR3 DNA sequence: TGTGCCAGCAGCCAAGTGACTAGCGGGGCGGTCACCGGGGAGCTGTTTTTT.

This clone has a single count. The chain carries TRBV5-4 and TRBJ2-1; D remains unclear. Germline assignment: CDR1 SGHNT and CDR2 YYREEE (reference sequence). The CDR3 is 11 amino acids. Trimming left V 7 bases short and J 9 bases short, with 11 bases between. The CDR3 sequence: CASYEVGEQFF. CDR3 DNA sequence: TGTGCCAGCTATGAGGTCGGTGAGCAGTTCTTC.

J is TRBJ2-7 and V is TRBV5-6; 8 bases are a match to TRBD1. Germline loops: CDR1 SGHDT, CDR2 YYEEEE. The CDR3 has 17 amino acids. J was trimmed by 0 bases and V by 4 bases; bases with no gene match: 12. The CDR3 here is CASSPDGTGWSSYEQYF. CDR3 bases: TGTGCCAGCAGCCCCGATGGGACAGGATGGAGCTCCTACGAGCAGTACTTC.

This clone was observed once. The CDR3 reads CASMGQYNQPQHF. For the CDR3, the DNA is TGTGCCAGTATGGGACAGTATAATCAGCCCCAGCATTTT. The chain carries TRBV19 and TRBJ1-5, with 7 bases that match TRBD1. Germline CDR1 LNHDA, CDR2 SQIVND (reference sequence). The CDR3 covers 13 residues. V was pared by 7 bases and J by 4 bases, with 4 bases of the junction left unmatched.

This clone was counted only a few times. The V call is TRBV6-1, the J call TRBJ1-1, with D hard to call. Trimming took 6 bases from V and 1 from J, leaving 9 bases between them. Germline assignment: CDR1 MNHNS and CDR2 SASEGT. CDR3 length equals 13 residues. CDR3 in amino acids: CASSVGENTEAFF. CDR3 coding DNA: TGTGCCAGCAGCGTCGGAGAGAACACTGAAGCTTTCTTT.

This chain links TRBV5-1 with TRBJ1-5, with 8 bases lining up with TRBD1. Germline lookup yields CDR1 SGHRS and CDR2 YFSETQ. J lost 3 bases, V lost 0 bases, and 5 bases had no gene match. This CDR3 spans 16 amino acids. Written as DNA, the CDR3 is TGCGCCAGCAGCTTGGATGGGACAGGCTACAATCAGCCCCAGCATTTT. Its translation: CASSLDGTGYNQPQHF. Drawing the rest from reference TRBV5-1 and TRBJ1-5, the complete variable domain is KAGVTQTPRYLIKTRGQQVTLSCSPISGHRSVSWYQQTPGQGLQFLFEYFSETQRNKGNFPGRFSGRQFSNSRSEMNVSTLELGDSALYLCASSLDGTGYNQPQHFGDGTRLSIL.

A single count supports this clone. The junction shows a germline mismatch at one end, possibly a read error. The chain carries TRBV7-9 and TRBJ2-3; 8 bases line up with TRBD2. CDR1 is SEHNR and CDR2 is FQNEAQ in the germline V gene (reference sequence). CDR3 length: 15 residues. The CDR3 DNA follows: TGTGCCAGCAGCTTAGGTTTCGGAGGGACTAGACGTTCATGGTTT. Its protein product is CASSLGFGGTRRSWF.

The V gene is TRBV28, the J gene TRBJ2-7; 11 bases align to TRBD2. There are 15 residues in the CDR3. CDR1 and CDR2 (germline): MDHEN, SYDVKM. Trimming took 3 bases from V and 5 from J; bases not matched to a gene: 6. The DNA for the CDR3 is TGTGCCAGCAGTTTCCCATCTAGCGGGAGGAACGAGCAGTACTTC. This translates into CASSFPSSGRNEQYF. Full variable domain (rest looked up from reference TRBV28 and TRBJ2-7): DVKVTQSSRYLVKRTGEKVFLECVQDMDHENMFWYRQDPGLGLRLIYFSYDVKMKEKGDIPEGYSVSREKKERFSLILESASTNQTSMYLCASSFPSSGRNEQYFGPGTRLTVT.

This clone occurred once. The chain combines TRBV7-9 with TRBJ2-1, with D possibly being TRBD1 or TRBD2 (5 bases each). Looked up from germline, CDR1 is SEHNR and CDR2 is FQNEAQ (reference sequence). V was pared by 1 base and J by 5 bases, with 12 bases between. The CDR3 loop spans 15 amino acids. CDR3 nucleotide sequence: TGTGCCAGCAGCTTAGGGGTGACGGGGCACAATGAGCAGTTCTTC. Its translation: CASSLGVTGHNEQFF.

This clone appeared a single time. The CDR3 region is CASNTGSSYEQYF. The CDR3 DNA is TGCGCCAGCAATACGGGCAGTTCCTACGAGCAGTACTTC. The chain joins TRBV5-1 to TRBJ2-5; D is unresolved. The J call may be in error: the DNA end matches TRBJ2-7 better. The V gene's germline CDR1 is SGHRS and CDR2 YFSETQ. The CDR3 length is 13 residues.

The chain couples TRBV19 to TRBJ2-7; TRBD2 matches 8 bases. Germline V gives CDR1 LNHDA, CDR2 SQIVND (reference sequence). The CDR3 loop spans 14 amino acids. The junction had 5 bases not matched to a gene; V was cut back by 5 bases and J by 2 bases. CDR3 loop: CASSSRTSTYEQYF. CDR3 DNA: TGTGCCAGTAGTTCCCGGACTAGCACCTACGAGCAGTACTTC. Filled out from reference TRBV19 and TRBJ2-7, the complete variable domain reads DGGITQSPKYLFRKEGQNVTLSCEQNLNHDAMYWYRQDPGQGLRLIYYSQIVNDFQKGDIAEGYSVSREKKESFPLTVTSAQKNPTAFYLCASSSRTSTYEQYFGPGTRLTVT.

This clone was observed a handful of times. The V and J genes are TRBV7-2 and TRBJ1-1; D is perhaps TRBD1 (6 bases). CDR3 length: 14 residues. The V end was cut by 3 bases, the J end by 5 bases, with 13 bases between. Germline CDR1 is SGHTA and CDR2 is FQGNSA. The DNA of the CDR3 is TGTGCCAGCAGCTTTAGCGTAGGGGGTACTGAAGCTTTCTTT. Encoded protein: CASSFSVGGTEAFF.

This clone was observed a single time. V and J are TRBV29-1 and TRBJ2-1; the match to TRBD1 covers 9 bases. CDR1 and CDR2 (germline): SQVTM, ANQGSEA. The CDR3 has 15 residues. V shed 1 base, J shed 8 bases, and the junction held 9 bases outside the gene matches. The CDR3 region is CSVEGGTGILYEQFF. The CDR3 bases are TGCAGCGTTGAAGGCGGGACAGGGATTTTGTATGAGCAGTTCTTC.

This rearrangement joins TRBV7-9 to TRBJ1-1; 7 bases line up with TRBD1. V was pared by 1 base and J by 6 bases, with 8 bases of the junction left unmatched. Germline lookup yields CDR1 SEHNR and CDR2 FQNEAQ (reference sequence). The CDR3 has 15 residues. In nucleotides, the CDR3 is TGTGCCAGCAGCTTAGGGGAGACAGGGATCCCTGAAGCTTTCTTT. This encodes CASSLGETGIPEAFF.

This clone has more than one count but fewer than ten. The rearrangement uses TRBV6-4 and TRBJ1-5, with D perhaps matching TRBD1 (5 bases). The V end lost 0 bases, the J end lost 2 bases, and 8 bases lay between the germline ends. This CDR3 spans 15 amino acids. CDR1 MRHNA and CDR2 SNTAGT come from the germline V gene. CDR3 in DNA: TGTGCCAGCAGTGACTCCGGGGGAGGCAATCAGCCCCAGCATTTT. It yields the protein CASSDSGGGNQPQHF.

V gene TRBV7-9 combines with J gene TRBJ2-5, with D perhaps matching TRBD1 (6 bases). V dropped 4 bases and J dropped 3 bases, with 9 bases sitting between them. Per the germline V gene, CDR1 is SEHNR and CDR2 is FQNEAQ (reference sequence). The CDR3 is made up of 13 amino acids. Here the CDR3 DNA reads TGTGCCAGCAGCTGGGCAGGGGAAGAGACCCAGTACTTC. Translating it yields CASSWAGEETQYF.

The CDR3 loop reads CASSWGRDTGELFF. DNA for the CDR3: TGTGCCAGCAGTTGGGGACGGGACACCGGGGAGCTGTTTTTT. The chain recombines TRBV6-5 with TRBJ2-2; D might be TRBD1 or TRBD2, each matching 5 bases. CDR1 is MNHEY, CDR2 SVGAGI, per germline. The V and J ends lost 4 bases and 3 bases respectively, with 9 bases between them. There are 14 residues in the CDR3.

This clone is a singleton in its sample. The genes are TRBV6-1 and TRBJ2-7, with TRBD2 matching 11 bases. This CDR3 contains 14 residues. In germline, CDR1 is MNHNS, CDR2 SASEGT. J gave up 6 bases and V 10 bases, and 11 bases lay outside the gene matches. CDR3 loop: CATPKTSGAPEQYF. CDR3 nucleotide sequence: TGTGCCACCCCCAAGACTAGCGGGGCCCCCGAGCAGTACTTC.

This clone is medium-sized (0.01 to 0.1%) by share. The chain combines TRBV19 with TRBJ1-2; TRBD1 is a possible D gene (5 bases). Per the germline V gene, CDR1 is LNHDA and CDR2 is SQIVND (reference sequence). Trimming took 4 bases from V and 12 from J, leaving 12 bases between them. CDR3 length: 11 residues. The CDR3 DNA reads TGTGCCAGTAGTACCGGCCGACAGCACACCTTC. Its translation is CASSTGRQHTF.

The chain carries TRBV5-4 and TRBJ1-2; 7 nucleotides line up with TRBD1. V shed 0 bases, J shed 4 bases, and the junction held 6 bases outside the gene matches. The CDR3 totals 15 residues. Germline V gene sequence: CDR1 SGHNT, CDR2 YYREEE (reference sequence). For the CDR3, the DNA is TGTGCCAGCAGCTTGGGGCAGGGGGGGGCCTATGGCTACACCTTC. Translating gives CASSLGQGGAYGYTF.